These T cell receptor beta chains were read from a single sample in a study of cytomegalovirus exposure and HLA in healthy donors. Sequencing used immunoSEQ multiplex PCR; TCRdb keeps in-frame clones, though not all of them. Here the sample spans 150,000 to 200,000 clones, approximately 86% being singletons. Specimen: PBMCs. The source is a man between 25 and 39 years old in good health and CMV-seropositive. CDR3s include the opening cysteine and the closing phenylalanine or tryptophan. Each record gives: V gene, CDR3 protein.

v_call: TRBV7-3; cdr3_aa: CASSRDREDTEAFF
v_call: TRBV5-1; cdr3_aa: CASSLQGNEQFF
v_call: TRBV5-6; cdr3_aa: CASSLRVSGRALTYEQYF
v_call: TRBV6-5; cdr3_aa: CASSTQGGNGGYTF
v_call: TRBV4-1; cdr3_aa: CASSQGPSYSYEQYF
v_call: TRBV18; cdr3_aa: CASATTDGNEKLFF
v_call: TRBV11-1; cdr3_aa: CASRASGRALTGELFF
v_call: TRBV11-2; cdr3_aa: CASSLAHDRNTEAFF
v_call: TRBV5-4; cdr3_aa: CASSSPGQGSYEQYF
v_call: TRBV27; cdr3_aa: CASSPRGFSYEQYF
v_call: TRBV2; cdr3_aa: CASSEASAASSTDTQYF
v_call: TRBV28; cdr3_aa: CASRAGTGSSGANVLTF
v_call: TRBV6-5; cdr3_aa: CASSSRETYNEREFF
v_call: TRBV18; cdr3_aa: CASSPGQGNQPQHF
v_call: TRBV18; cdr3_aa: CASSPPASGAYEQYF
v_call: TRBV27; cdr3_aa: CASSSTGEAFF
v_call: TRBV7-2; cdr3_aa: CASSFIGQDNSPLHF
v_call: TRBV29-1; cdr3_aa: CSVGTHSYNEQFF
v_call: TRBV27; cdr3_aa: CASSFNLRAQYF
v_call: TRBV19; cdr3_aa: CASSMTGVSNEQYF
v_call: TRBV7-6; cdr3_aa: CASSLLIGTEQFF
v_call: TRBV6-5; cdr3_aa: CASSGSRNEKLFF
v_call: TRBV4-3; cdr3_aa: CASSLPGGNSPLHF
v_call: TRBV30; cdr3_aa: CAWSVGSNEKLFF
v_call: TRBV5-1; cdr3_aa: CASSLAGDYTGELFF
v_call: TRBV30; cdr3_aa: CAWSVSIMNTEAFF
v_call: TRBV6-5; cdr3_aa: CASRGQGNAEAFF
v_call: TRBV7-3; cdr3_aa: CASSLGGANNYGYTF
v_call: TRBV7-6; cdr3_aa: CASSLHGLAGVDTQYF
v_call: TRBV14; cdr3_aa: CASSPPWGAVTDTQYF
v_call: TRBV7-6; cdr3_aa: CASSLEPGTSGRPYNEQFF
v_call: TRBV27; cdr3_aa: CASSPQGTSGNEQFF
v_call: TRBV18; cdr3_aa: CASSPQSETTYEQYF
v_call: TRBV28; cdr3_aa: CASSLNSLNEKLFF
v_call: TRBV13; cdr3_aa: CASSLNRGLAKNIQYF
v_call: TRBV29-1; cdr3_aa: CSVETRRGNYGYTF
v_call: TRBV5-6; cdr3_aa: CASSSTGRWDTEAFF
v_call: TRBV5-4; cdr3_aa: CASSVNTGELFF
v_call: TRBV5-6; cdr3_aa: CASSLSGGIKYEQYF
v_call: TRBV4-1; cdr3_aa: CASSQSGTSGGQETQYF
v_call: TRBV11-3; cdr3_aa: CAGHGAPSNYGYTF
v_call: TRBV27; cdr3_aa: CASSGSGTGYSGANVLTF
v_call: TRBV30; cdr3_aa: CAWSDADRGYQPQHF
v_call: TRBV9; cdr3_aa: CASSVGRDPRGQETQYF
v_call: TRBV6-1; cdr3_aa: CASKFGQGQREQYF
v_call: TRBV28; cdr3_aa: CASTSLKGRGEKLFF
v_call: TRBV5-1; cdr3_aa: CASSSGQVTNYGYTF